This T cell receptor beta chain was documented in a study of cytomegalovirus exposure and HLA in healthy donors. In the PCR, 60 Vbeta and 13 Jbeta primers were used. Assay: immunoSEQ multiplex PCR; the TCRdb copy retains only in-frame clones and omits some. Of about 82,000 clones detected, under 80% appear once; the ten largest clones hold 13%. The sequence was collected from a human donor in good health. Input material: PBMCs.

The DNA of the CDR3 is TGCGCCAGCAGCCAATTTCCAGGACAGGGGGACACAGATACGCAGTATTTT. Encoded protein: CASSQFPGQGDTDTQYF. This chain uses TRBV4-1 with TRBJ2-3; TRBD1 matches at 10 bases. Germline V gives CDR1 MGHRA, CDR2 YSYEKL. Unmatched junction bases numbered 7, after V lost 2 bases and J lost 2 bases. The CDR3 is 17 residues long.